This is a list of T cell receptor beta chains from one sample in a study of cytomegalovirus exposure and HLA in healthy donors. TCRdb's copy holds only in-frame clones and misses some; the assay was immunoSEQ multiplex PCR. The sample has fewer than 130,000 clones, over 60% seen once; the top ten hold about 5%. Specimen: PBMCs. Every receptor here comes from a female donor in good health and CMV-seropositive. CDR3s include the opening cysteine and the closing phenylalanine or tryptophan. The D gene is left open where the match is weak. Clone size appears in some rows only: once, few, many, or a class for an expanded clone.

v_gene: TRBV5-1; j_gene: TRBJ2-7; abundance: -; d_gene: TRBD1; CDR3aa: CASSPGQGKAYEQYF; CDR3nt: TGCGCCAGCAGCCCTGGACAGGGCAAGGCCTACGAGCAGTACTTC
v_gene: TRBV18; j_gene: TRBJ1-2; abundance: -; d_gene: -; CDR3aa: CASSPPGHLQGSSGYTF; CDR3nt: TGTGCCAGCTCACCACCGGGGCACTTACAGGGATCCTCTGGCTACACCTTC
v_gene: TRBV7-8; j_gene: TRBJ1-1; abundance: -; d_gene: TRBD1; CDR3aa: CASSRQGNTEAFF; CDR3nt: TGTGCCAGCAGCAGACAGGGGAACACTGAAGCTTTCTTT
v_gene: TRBV27; j_gene: TRBJ2-1; abundance: once; d_gene: TRBD2; CDR3aa: CASTKGPSRGGGRTGEQFF; CDR3nt: TGTGCCAGCACTAAAGGCCCTAGTCGTGGGGGGGGGAGGACGGGTGAGCAGTTCTTC
v_gene: TRBV10-3; j_gene: TRBJ1-1; abundance: -; d_gene: TRBD1; CDR3aa: CAISATGVDSTEAFF; CDR3nt: TGTGCCATCAGTGCGACAGGGGTTGACAGCACTGAAGCTTTCTTT
v_gene: TRBV7-2; j_gene: TRBJ1-1; abundance: once; d_gene: TRBD1; CDR3aa: CASSSTGGRTEAFF; CDR3nt: TGTGCCAGCAGCTCGACAGGGGGAAGGACTGAAGCTTTCTTT
v_gene: TRBV6-1; j_gene: TRBJ2-1; abundance: -; d_gene: TRBD1; CDR3aa: CASSQGQGAYNEQFF; CDR3nt: TGTGCCAGCAGCCAGGGACAGGGGGCCTACAATGAGCAGTTCTTC
v_gene: TRBV28; j_gene: TRBJ1-2; abundance: few; d_gene: -; CDR3aa: CASSLPRQSNYGYTF; CDR3nt: TGTGCCAGCAGTTTACCCCGACAGTCTAACTATGGCTACACCTTC
v_gene: TRBV28; j_gene: TRBJ2-1; abundance: -; d_gene: -; CDR3aa: CASRWDSDYNEQFF; CDR3nt: TGTGCCAGCAGGTGGGACTCCGACTACAATGAGCAGTTCTTC
v_gene: TRBV18; j_gene: TRBJ1-2; abundance: -; d_gene: TRBD1; CDR3aa: CASSPTQGDYGYTF; CDR3nt: TGTGCCAGCTCACCAACCCAGGGGGACTATGGCTACACCTTC
v_gene: TRBV18; j_gene: TRBJ1-6; abundance: -; d_gene: TRBD1; CDR3aa: CASSPLQGANSPLHF; CDR3nt: TGTGCCAGCTCACCACTTCAGGGGGCTAATTCACCCCTCCACTTT
v_gene: TRBV7-9; j_gene: TRBJ2-2; abundance: -; d_gene: -; CDR3aa: CASRSSRQGSTGELFF; CDR3nt: TGTGCCAGTAGGTCATCCCGGCAGGGGAGCACCGGGGAGCTGTTTTTT
v_gene: TRBV19; j_gene: TRBJ1-2; abundance: -; d_gene: TRBD1; CDR3aa: CASIPPGTDHGYTF; CDR3nt: TGTGCCAGTATTCCCCCCGGGACAGACCATGGCTACACCTTC
v_gene: TRBV11-2; j_gene: TRBJ2-1; abundance: -; d_gene: TRBD2; CDR3aa: CASSHRLAGNSGQFF; CDR3nt: TGTGCCAGCAGCCACCGACTAGCGGGAAATAGTGGGCAGTTCTTC
v_gene: TRBV9; j_gene: TRBJ2-1; abundance: -; d_gene: -; CDR3aa: CASSVAPAGPSSYNEQFF; CDR3nt: TGTGCCAGCAGCGTAGCTCCGGCGGGACCAAGCTCCTACAATGAGCAGTTCTTC
v_gene: TRBV5-1; j_gene: TRBJ1-1; abundance: -; d_gene: TRBD1; CDR3aa: CASSLVMGQGNTEAFF; CDR3nt: TGCGCCAGCAGCTTGGTAATGGGACAGGGGAACACTGAAGCTTTCTTT
v_gene: TRBV6-5; j_gene: TRBJ1-1; abundance: few; d_gene: -; CDR3aa: CASSRPSGEAFF; CDR3nt: TGTGCCAGCAGCCGACCTTCAGGTGAAGCTTTCTTT
v_gene: TRBV10-3; j_gene: TRBJ1-3; abundance: -; d_gene: -; CDR3aa: CAISEFTGRGNTIYF; CDR3nt: TGTGCCATCAGTGAGTTTACGGGTCGCGGAAACACCATATATTTT
v_gene: TRBV28; j_gene: TRBJ1-3; abundance: -; d_gene: TRBD1; CDR3aa: CASSQHQPGQGNTIYF; CDR3nt: TGTGCCAGCAGTCAACACCAACCGGGACAGGGAAACACCATATATTTT
v_gene: TRBV6-1; j_gene: TRBJ1-2; abundance: few; d_gene: -; CDR3aa: CASSEGTVTPYGYTF; CDR3nt: TGTGCCAGCAGTGAAGGGACAGTCACCCCCTATGGCTACACCTTC
v_gene: TRBV6-1; j_gene: TRBJ2-5; abundance: -; d_gene: TRBD1; CDR3aa: CASRKGQGETQYF; CDR3nt: TGTGCCAGCCGGAAAGGACAGGGGGAGACCCAGTACTTC
v_gene: TRBV6-5; j_gene: TRBJ2-7; abundance: -; d_gene: -; CDR3aa: CASSYGGAETSYEQYF; CDR3nt: TGTGCCAGCAGTTACGGTGGGGCAGAGACCTCCTACGAGCAGTACTTC
v_gene: TRBV5-1; j_gene: TRBJ1-4; abundance: -; d_gene: TRBD1; CDR3aa: CVSRQGQANEKLFF; CDR3nt: TGCGTCAGCAGGCAAGGACAGGCTAATGAAAAACTGTTTTTT
v_gene: TRBV5-4; j_gene: TRBJ1-2; abundance: -; d_gene: -; CDR3aa: CASSLRSTSYGYTF; CDR3nt: TGTGCCAGCAGCTTGAGGAGTACCTCTTATGGCTACACCTTC